A single sample is the source of the 26 T cell receptor beta chains below, sequenced in a study of T cells in Graves' hyperthyroidism and ophthalmopathy. There were TCR beta CDR3 regions amplified from RNA transcripts. Primed by the HTBI set, a first-round RT-PCR was run on the TCR CDR3. From the multiplex PCR reads, TCRdb called clonotypes with MiXCR, one entry per CDR3 protein. The table records 250,000 or so distinct CDR3 sequences, nearly 15% of them present only once. The sample taken for sequencing was blood. The origin of the receptors is a woman in her forties or fifties with Graves' hyperthyroidism that later progressed to Graves' ophthalmopathy.

This clonotype was picked up many times. The V gene is TRBV5-1, the J gene TRBJ1-2; perhaps TRBD1 as D (6 bases). With 3 bases removed from V and 2 bases from J, the gap between germline ends came to 11 bases. The CDR3 contains 14 residues. The germline CDR1 and CDR2 sequences are SGHRS and YFSETQ. The CDR3 sequence is CASSWKGENYGYTF. The CDR3 nucleotides read TGCGCCAGCAGCTGGAAGGGGGAAAACTATGGCTACACCTTC.

The chain has TRBV6-1 and TRBJ2-5; no reliable D call. This CDR3 contains 14 residues. V lost 7 bases and J lost 5, with 17 bases in between. In germline, CDR1 is MNHNS, CDR2 SASEGT. CDR3 amino acids: CASTRGGPSETQYF. The CDR3 DNA follows: TGTGCCAGCACCCGAGGTGGGCCCTCGGAGACCCAGTACTTC.

This clonotype was detected ten times or more. V usage is TRBV7-3 and J usage is TRBJ1-1, with 9 bases fitting TRBD1. CDR3 size: 17 residues. The V gene end was trimmed by 4 bases and the J gene end by 0 bases; junction bases not matched to a gene: 9. Germline V lookup: CDR1 SGHTA, CDR2 FQGTGA. The CDR3, as DNA: TGTGCCAGCAGCTCATACCGGACAGGGGATTTGAACACTGAAGCTTTCTTT. Translated, it gives CASSSYRTGDLNTEAFF. The whole variable domain, remainder taken from reference TRBV7-3 and TRBJ1-1, is GAGVSQTPSNKVTEKGKYVELRCDPISGHTALYWYRQSLGQGPEFLIYFQGTGAADDSGLPNDRFFAVRPEGSVSTLKIQRTERGDSAVYLCASSSYRTGDLNTEAFFGQGTRLTVV.

This clonotype has only a few counts. The genes are TRBV7-9 and TRBJ1-6, with D unclear. V gave up 3 bases and J gave up 7 bases, with 13 bases separating them. CDR3 length: 15 residues. The V gene's germline CDR1 is SEHNR and CDR2 FQNEAQ (reference sequence). The CDR3 DNA reads as TGTGCCAGCAGCTTCGGCGTCAGCGGAAATTCACCCCTCCACTTT. It codes for CASSFGVSGNSPLHF. The full variable domain, with the rest looked up from reference TRBV7-9 and TRBJ1-6, is DTGVSQNPRHKITKRGQNVTFRCDPISEHNRLYWYRQTLGQGPEFLTYFQNEAQLEKSRLLSDRFSAERPKGSFSTLEIQRTEQGDSAMYLCASSFGVSGNSPLHFGNGTRLTVT.

This clonotype was seen at least ten times. This chain joins TRBV5-1 and TRBJ1-2; D is uncertain. Germline CDR1 SGHRS, CDR2 YFSETQ. This CDR3 region has 13 residues. Trimming cost V 4 bases and J 9 bases, with 16 bases left between them. The CDR3: CASSSYGDLSYTF. The CDR3 coding sequence is TGCGCCAGCAGCAGCTACGGGGATCTGAGCTACACCTTC.

The chain is built from TRBV5-1 and TRBJ1-1, with D unresolved. CDR3 length equals 14 residues. In germline, CDR1 is SGHRS, CDR2 YFSETQ. V was cut by 0 bases and J by 0 bases, with 6 bases left in between. The CDR3 reads CASSLALLNTEAFF. The CDR3 region has the DNA TGCGCCAGCAGCTTGGCGCTATTGAACACTGAAGCTTTCTTT.

There are many counts of this clonotype. The chain recombines TRBV7-9 with TRBJ2-3; perhaps TRBD2 as D (5 bases). This CDR3 has 15 residues. The V gene's germline CDR1 is SEHNR and CDR2 FQNEAQ (reference sequence). V was cut by 5 bases and J by 1 base, with 13 bases left in between. CDR3 in DNA: TGTGCCAGCAGCCGGGGTGAGGGCCGCACAGATACGCAGTATTTT. Protein: CASSRGEGRTDTQYF. Full variable domain (outside the CDR3, taken from reference TRBV7-9 and TRBJ2-3): DTGVSQNPRHKITKRGQNVTFRCDPISEHNRLYWYRQTLGQGPEFLTYFQNEAQLEKSRLLSDRFSAERPKGSFSTLEIQRTEQGDSAMYLCASSRGEGRTDTQYFGPGTRLTVL.

This clonotype was observed a few times. The chain recombines TRBV5-6 with TRBJ2-4, with 9 bases that match TRBD2. This CDR3 region has 15 residues. Looked up from germline, CDR1 is SGHDT and CDR2 is YYEEEE. Unmatched junction bases numbered 3, after V lost 2 bases and J lost 3 bases. The CDR3 loop is CASSLKTSGKNIQYF. CDR3 sequence (DNA): TGTGCCAGCAGCTTAAAGACTAGCGGCAAAAACATTCAGTACTTC. Using reference TRBV5-6 and TRBJ2-4 for the parts outside the CDR3, the full variable domain is DAGVTQSPTHLIKTRGQQVTLRCSPKSGHDTVSWYQQALGQGPQFIFQYYEEEERQRGNFPDRFSGHQFPNYSSELNVNALLLGDSALYLCASSLKTSGKNIQYFGAGTRLSVL.

This clonotype has a count of ten or more. The chain joins TRBV30 to TRBJ2-2; D is uncertain. CDR3 length equals 13 residues. V was trimmed by 3 bases and J by 0 bases, leaving 5 bases between them. The germline V gene has CDR1 GTSNPN and CDR2 SVGIG (reference sequence). In DNA form, the CDR3 reads TGTGCCTGGAGGCCAGCGAACACCGGGGAGCTGTTTTTT. Its protein product is CAWRPANTGELFF.

This clonotype has at least ten counts. The chain links TRBV7-3 to TRBJ2-1; 8 nucleotides agree with TRBD1. The CDR3 spans 15 residues. V lost 6 bases to trimming and J lost 8 bases; unmatched junction nucleotides: 12. From germline, CDR1 is SGHTA and CDR2 FQGTGA. CDR3 bases: TGTGCCAGCAGTTATCGACAGGGGCCTTCGGATGAGCAGTTCTTC. It is translated as CASSYRQGPSDEQFF.

This clonotype was counted ten times or more. The rearrangement joins TRBV11-2 to TRBJ2-3; maybe TRBD2 (6 bases). Trimming shortened V by 3 bases and J by 5 bases, and 9 bases separated the two germline ends. Germline lookup yields CDR1 SGHAT and CDR2 FQNNGV. The CDR3 length is 13 residues. CDR3 nucleotides: TGTGCCAGCAGCTTCCTAGCGAGAGATACGCAGTATTTT. This encodes CASSFLARDTQYF.

The chain uses TRBV3-1 and TRBJ2-4, with 11 bases lining up with TRBD2. Germline V CDR1 and CDR2: LGHDT, YNNKEL (reference sequence). The CDR3 covers 16 residues. V trimming: 1 base; J trimming: 2 bases; junction bases outside the gene matches: 1. The CDR3 DNA reads as TGTGCCAGCAGCCAAGGACTAGCGGGACCCAAAAACATTCAGTACTTC. It specifies CASSQGLAGPKNIQYF. Filled out from reference TRBV3-1 and TRBJ2-4, the complete variable domain reads DTAVSQTPKYLVTQMGNDKSIKCEQNLGHDTMYWYKQDSKKFLKIMFSYNNKELIINETVPNRFSPKSPDKAHLNLHINSLELGDSAVYFCASSQGLAGPKNIQYFGAGTRLSVL.

This clonotype was seen many times. The rearrangement uses TRBV27 and TRBJ2-1; no clear D. The germline V gene has CDR1 MNHEY and CDR2 SMNVEV (reference sequence). The length of the CDR3 is 15 residues. Trimming shortened V by 5 bases and J by 0 bases, and 11 bases separated the two germline ends. CDR3: CASSRKTSSYNEQFF. CDR3 bases: TGTGCCAGCAGTCGCAAGACAAGCTCCTACAATGAGCAGTTCTTC.

This clonotype has just one count. This sequence joins TRBV28 and TRBJ2-2; TRBD2 aligns across 16 bases. Losses at the gene ends were 5 bases for V and 2 bases for J; bases not matched to a gene: 5. The CDR3 contains 18 residues. Germline CDR1 reads MDHEN; CDR2 reads SYDVKM. Here the CDR3 DNA reads TGTGCCAGCAGTCCCGGGACTAGCGGGAGGGCCAACACCGGGGAGCTGTTTTTT. Translating gives CASSPGTSGRANTGELFF.

This clonotype was counted ten times or more. The V gene is TRBV2, the J gene TRBJ1-2, with D perhaps matching TRBD1 (5 bases). This CDR3 region has 14 residues. V was pared by 5 bases and J by 7 bases, with 17 bases between. Germline V lookup: CDR1 SNHLY, CDR2 FYNNEI. DNA for the CDR3: TGTGCCAGCAGTTTCGGGGCCAGTCTTAGTGGCTACACCTTC. The encoded protein is CASSFGASLSGYTF.

The CDR3, as DNA: TGCGCCAGCAGTAGTACTAGCGGGAGCGTTGAGCAGTTCTTC. Its translation is CASSSTSGSVEQFF. V usage is TRBV5-1 and J usage is TRBJ2-1; 11 nucleotides agree with TRBD2. This CDR3 is 14 amino acids long. CDR1 and CDR2 (germline): SGHRS, YFSETQ. Trimming removed 5 bases from V and 9 bases from J; junction bases left unmatched: 7.

This clonotype was seen more than once but under ten times. The chain is built from TRBV30 and TRBJ2-4; 9 nucleotides agree with TRBD1. The CDR3 runs to 18 residues. CDR1 and CDR2 from the germline V gene are GTSNPN and SVGIG (reference sequence). V lost 0 bases, J lost 0 bases, and 9 bases stayed unmatched. CDR3 protein: CAWSVVGQGPLAKNIQYF. CDR3 sequence (DNA): TGTGCCTGGAGTGTAGTCGGACAGGGGCCCCTAGCCAAAAACATTCAGTACTTC.

This clonotype was detected ten times or more. The chain has TRBV7-6 and TRBJ1-1; 7 bases agree with TRBD1. This CDR3 is 15 amino acids long. Per the germline V gene, CDR1 is SGHVS and CDR2 is FNYEAQ. With 3 bases clipped from V and 5 bases from J, the junction kept 9 bases outside the gene matches. In nucleotides, the CDR3 is TGTGCCAGCAGCTTTTCTCACAGGGGCTTGACTGAAGCTTTCTTT. Translating gives CASSFSHRGLTEAFF. The full variable domain, completed using reference TRBV7-6 and TRBJ1-1, is GAGVSQSPRYKVTKRGQDVALRCDPISGHVSLYWYRQALGQGPEFLTYFNYEAQQDKSGLPNDRFSAERPEGSISTLTIQRTEQRDSAMYRCASSFSHRGLTEAFFGQGTRLTVV.

Only a few counts were recorded for this clonotype. Possible read error: a much larger clone is one base away. This CDR3 is missing its conserved last phenylalanine or tryptophan, likely due to a read error. V usage is TRBV12-3 or TRBV12-4 and J usage is TRBJ1-1; 7 nucleotides agree with TRBD1. This CDR3 is 15 amino acids long. After removal of 8 bases from V and 11 bases from J, the junction contained 20 bases not matched to a gene. The CDR3 protein is CASLPGGPLTGEAFL. The CDR3 DNA reads as TGTGCCAGCCTCCCCGGAGGGCCCCTAACAGGGGAGGCTTTCCTT.

Regarding this clonotype: This may stem from a read error, because a much larger clone lies one nucleotide away. The chain joins TRBV3-1 to TRBJ2-1; D is perhaps TRBD1 (5 bases). CDR1 is LGHDT and CDR2 is YNNKEL in the germline V gene (reference sequence). The CDR3 sequence is 17 residues long. CDR3 nucleotide sequence: TGTGCCAGCAGCCCAGGGTTGAGACGGAGCTCCCACAATGAGCAGTTCTTC. Its protein is CASSPGLRRSSHNEQFF.

This clonotype occurred a few times. The chain uses TRBV4-1 and TRBJ1-2, with 7 bases that match TRBD1. The CDR3 length is 14 residues. CDR1 and CDR2 from the germline V gene are MGHRA and YSYEKL. The V gene end was trimmed by 1 base and the J gene end by 4 bases; junction bases not matched to a gene: 3. Written as DNA, the CDR3 is TGCGCCAGCAGCCAAGCCGGGACAGTCTATGGCTACACCTTC. Translation: CASSQAGTVYGYTF.

This clonotype was recorded at least ten times. The CDR3 bases are TGCAGTGCTAGAGATCGCAGGGGCCAGGAGAAACTGTTTTTT. Its protein is CSARDRRGQEKLFF. The V gene is TRBV20-1, the J gene TRBJ1-4; perhaps TRBD1 as D (6 bases). The CDR3 length is 14 residues. In germline, CDR1 is DFQATT, CDR2 SNEGSKA (reference sequence). V was clipped by 0 bases and J by 11 bases, with 16 bases between them.

Ten or more counts support this clonotype. V gene TRBV15 combines with J gene TRBJ2-3, with D unresolved. CDR1 and CDR2 (germline): LNHNV, YYDKDF (reference sequence). The CDR3 length is 13 residues. The V end lost 0 bases, the J end lost 5 bases, and 6 bases lay between the germline ends. CDR3 sequence: CATSRDSGDTQYF. For the CDR3, the DNA is TGTGCCACCAGCAGAGACTCAGGAGATACGCAGTATTTT.

This clonotype was recorded many times. This chain joins TRBV12-3 or TRBV12-4 and TRBJ2-4; D call uncertain. The length of the CDR3 is 14 residues. Trimming stripped 2 bases from V and 0 bases from J, with 5 bases between. The CDR3 sequence is CASSLQIAKNIQYF. CDR3 DNA: TGTGCCAGCAGTTTACAAATAGCCAAAAACATTCAGTACTTC.

This chain uses TRBV25-1 with TRBJ2-5, with D maybe TRBD1 (5 bases). CDR3 length: 14 residues. V lost 4 bases, J lost 1 base, and 10 bases lay in between. Germline CDR1 and CDR2: MGHDK and SYGVNS. CDR3 nucleotides: TGTGCCAGCAGTGCAACAGGAGCCCAAGAGACCCAGTACTTC. Amino acids: CASSATGAQETQYF.

This clonotype has ten or more counts. The CDR3 sequence: CASSSLVRSGSRNEQFF. The CDR3 DNA is TGTGCCAGCAGCTCCCTGGTTAGAAGCGGGAGTAGGAATGAGCAGTTCTTC. This chain links TRBV11-2 with TRBJ2-1, with 8 bases lining up with TRBD2. This CDR3 comprises 17 residues. Germline assignment: CDR1 SGHAT and CDR2 FQNNGV. V gave up 4 bases and J gave up 7 bases; unmatched junction bases: 15.